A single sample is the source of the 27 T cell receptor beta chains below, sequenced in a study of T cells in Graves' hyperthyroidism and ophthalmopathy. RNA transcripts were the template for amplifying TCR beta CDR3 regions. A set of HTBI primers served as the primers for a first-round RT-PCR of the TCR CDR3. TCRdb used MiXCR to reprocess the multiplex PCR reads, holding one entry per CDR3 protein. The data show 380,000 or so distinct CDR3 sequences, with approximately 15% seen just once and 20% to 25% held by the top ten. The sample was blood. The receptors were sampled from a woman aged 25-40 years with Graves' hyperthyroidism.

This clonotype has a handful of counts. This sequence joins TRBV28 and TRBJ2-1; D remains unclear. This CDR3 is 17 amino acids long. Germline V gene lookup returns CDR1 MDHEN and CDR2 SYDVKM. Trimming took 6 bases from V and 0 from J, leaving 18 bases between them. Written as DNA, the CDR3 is TGTGCCAGCAGGTCCCGAAAGGCCGCGGACTCCTACAATGAGCAGTTCTTC. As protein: CASRSRKAADSYNEQFF.

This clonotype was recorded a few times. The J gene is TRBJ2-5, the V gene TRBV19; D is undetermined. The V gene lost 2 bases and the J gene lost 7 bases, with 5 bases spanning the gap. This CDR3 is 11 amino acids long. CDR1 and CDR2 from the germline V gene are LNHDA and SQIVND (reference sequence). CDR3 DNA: TGTGCCAGTAGTATATTGGGGACCCAGTACTTC. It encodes CASSILGTQYF.

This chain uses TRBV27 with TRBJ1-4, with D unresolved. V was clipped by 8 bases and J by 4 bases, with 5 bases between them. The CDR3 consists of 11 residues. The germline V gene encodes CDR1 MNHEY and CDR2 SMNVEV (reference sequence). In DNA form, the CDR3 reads TGTGCCAGCGGAATTAATGAAAAACTGTTTTTT. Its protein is CASGINEKLFF.

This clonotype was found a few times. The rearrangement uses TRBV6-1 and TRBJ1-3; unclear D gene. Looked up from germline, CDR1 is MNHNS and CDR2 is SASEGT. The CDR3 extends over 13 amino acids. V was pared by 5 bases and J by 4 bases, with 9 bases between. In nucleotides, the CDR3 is TGTGCCAGCAGTTATCAGCAAGGAAACACCATATATTTT. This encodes CASSYQQGNTIYF.

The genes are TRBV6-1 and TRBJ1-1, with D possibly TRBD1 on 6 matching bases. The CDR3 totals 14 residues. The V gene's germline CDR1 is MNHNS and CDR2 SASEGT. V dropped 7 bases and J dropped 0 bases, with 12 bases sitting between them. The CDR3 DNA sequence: TGTGCCAGCAAGGGGGGTTGGCTGAACACTGAAGCTTTCTTT. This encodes CASKGGWLNTEAFF.

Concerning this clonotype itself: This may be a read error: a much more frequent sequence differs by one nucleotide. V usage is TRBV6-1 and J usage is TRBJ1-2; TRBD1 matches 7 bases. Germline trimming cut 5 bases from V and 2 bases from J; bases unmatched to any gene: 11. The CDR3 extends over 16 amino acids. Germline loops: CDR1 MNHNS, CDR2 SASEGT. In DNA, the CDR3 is TGTGCCAGCAGTCATTCACTCCGACAGGGAAACTATGGCTACACCTTC. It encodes CASSHSLRQGNYGYTF.

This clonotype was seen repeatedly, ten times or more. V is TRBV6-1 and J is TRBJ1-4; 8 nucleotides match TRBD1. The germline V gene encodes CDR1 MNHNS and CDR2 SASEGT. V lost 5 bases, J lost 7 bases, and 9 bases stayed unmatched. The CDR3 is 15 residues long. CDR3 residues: CASSLDREGIEKLFF. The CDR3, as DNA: TGTGCCAGCAGTTTGGACAGGGAAGGGATTGAAAAACTGTTTTTT.

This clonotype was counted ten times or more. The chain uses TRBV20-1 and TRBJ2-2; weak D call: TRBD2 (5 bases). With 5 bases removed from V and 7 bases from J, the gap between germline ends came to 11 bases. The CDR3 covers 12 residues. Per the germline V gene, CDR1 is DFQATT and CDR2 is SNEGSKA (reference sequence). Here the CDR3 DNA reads TGCAGTGCTGAAAGGAGGAACGGGGAGCTGTTTTTT. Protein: CSAERRNGELFF.

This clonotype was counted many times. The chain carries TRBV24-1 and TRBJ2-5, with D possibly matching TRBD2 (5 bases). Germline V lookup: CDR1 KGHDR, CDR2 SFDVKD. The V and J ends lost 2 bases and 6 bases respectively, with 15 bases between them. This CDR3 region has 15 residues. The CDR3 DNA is TGTGCCACCAGTGATTCGGGGAGACCCGCCCAGACCCAGTACTTC. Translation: CATSDSGRPAQTQYF.

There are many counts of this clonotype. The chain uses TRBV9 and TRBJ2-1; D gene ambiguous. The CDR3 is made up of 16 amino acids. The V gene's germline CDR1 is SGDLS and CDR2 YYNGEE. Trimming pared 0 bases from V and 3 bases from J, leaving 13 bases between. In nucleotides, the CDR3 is TGTGCCAGCAGCGTAGACCCGAGCAACTTCTACAATGAGCAGTTCTTC. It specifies CASSVDPSNFYNEQFF.

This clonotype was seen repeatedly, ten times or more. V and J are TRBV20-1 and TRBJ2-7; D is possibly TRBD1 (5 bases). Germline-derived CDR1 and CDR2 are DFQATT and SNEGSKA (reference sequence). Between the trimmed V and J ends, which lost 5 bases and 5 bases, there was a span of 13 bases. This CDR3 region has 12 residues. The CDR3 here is CSALDIGHEQYF. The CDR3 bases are TGCAGTGCTTTGGACATAGGCCACGAGCAGTACTTC.

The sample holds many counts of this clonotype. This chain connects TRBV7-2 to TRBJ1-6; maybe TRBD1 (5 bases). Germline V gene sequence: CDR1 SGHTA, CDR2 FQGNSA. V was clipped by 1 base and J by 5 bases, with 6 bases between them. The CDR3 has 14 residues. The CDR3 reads CASSLGDHNSPLHF. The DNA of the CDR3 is TGTGCCAGCAGCTTAGGGGACCATAATTCACCCCTCCACTTT.

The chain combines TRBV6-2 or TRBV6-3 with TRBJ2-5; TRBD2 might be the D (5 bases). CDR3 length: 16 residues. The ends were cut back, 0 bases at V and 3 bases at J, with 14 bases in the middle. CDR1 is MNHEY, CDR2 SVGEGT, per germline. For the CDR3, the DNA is TGTGCCAGCAGTTACTCGCCTGCGGGTGTTAAAGAGACCCAGTACTTC. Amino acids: CASSYSPAGVKETQYF.

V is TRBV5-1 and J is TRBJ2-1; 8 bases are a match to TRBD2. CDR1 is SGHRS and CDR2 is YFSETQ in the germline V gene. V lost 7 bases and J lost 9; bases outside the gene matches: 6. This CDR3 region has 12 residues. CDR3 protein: CASGGGRPEQFF. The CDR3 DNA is TGCGCCAGCGGCGGCGGGAGGCCTGAGCAGTTCTTC.

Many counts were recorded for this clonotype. The chain's CDR3 is CSASPIGGSGYEQYF. In nucleotides, the CDR3 is TGCAGTGCTAGCCCCATTGGGGGTTCGGGGTACGAGCAGTACTTC. This rearrangement joins TRBV20-1 to TRBJ2-7, with D perhaps matching TRBD1 or TRBD2 (5 bases each). V was pared by 3 bases and J by 4 bases, with 19 bases between. Per the germline V gene, CDR1 is DFQATT and CDR2 is SNEGSKA (reference sequence). This CDR3 has 15 residues.

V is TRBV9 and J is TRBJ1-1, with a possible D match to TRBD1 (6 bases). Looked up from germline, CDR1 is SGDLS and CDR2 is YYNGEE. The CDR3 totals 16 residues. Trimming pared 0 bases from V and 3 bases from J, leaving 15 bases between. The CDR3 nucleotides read TGTGCCAGCAGCGTAGGGGACTCGAGGGGGTACACTGAAGCTTTCTTT. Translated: CASSVGDSRGYTEAFF.

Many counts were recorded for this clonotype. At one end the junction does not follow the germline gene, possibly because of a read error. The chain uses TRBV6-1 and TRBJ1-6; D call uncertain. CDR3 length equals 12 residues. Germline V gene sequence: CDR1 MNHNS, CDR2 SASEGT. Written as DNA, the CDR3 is TGTGCCAGCAGTGAGGTGAATTCACTCCTCCACTTT. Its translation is CASSEVNSLLHF.

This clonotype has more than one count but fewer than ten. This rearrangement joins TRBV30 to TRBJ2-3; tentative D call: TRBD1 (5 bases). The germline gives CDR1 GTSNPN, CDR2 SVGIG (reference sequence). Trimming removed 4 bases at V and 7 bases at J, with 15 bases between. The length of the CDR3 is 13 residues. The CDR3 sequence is CAWNEQGPNTQYF. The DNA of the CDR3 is TGTGCCTGGAACGAGCAGGGCCCGAATACGCAGTATTTT.

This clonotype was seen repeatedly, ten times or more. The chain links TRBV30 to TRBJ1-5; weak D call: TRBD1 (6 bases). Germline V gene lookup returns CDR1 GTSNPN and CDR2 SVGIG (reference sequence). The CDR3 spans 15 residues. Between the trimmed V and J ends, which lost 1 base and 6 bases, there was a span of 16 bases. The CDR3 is CAWSEIGGSGQPQHF. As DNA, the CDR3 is TGTGCCTGGAGTGAGATCGGGGGCTCGGGTCAGCCCCAGCATTTT.

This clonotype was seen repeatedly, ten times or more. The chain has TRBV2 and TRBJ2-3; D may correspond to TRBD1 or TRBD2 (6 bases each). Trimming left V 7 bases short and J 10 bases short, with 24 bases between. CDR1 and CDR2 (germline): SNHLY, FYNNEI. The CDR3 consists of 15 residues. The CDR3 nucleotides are TGTGCCAGCATCACGACAGGACCTCCCGGCGGGGCGCAGTATTTT. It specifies CASITTGPPGGAQYF.

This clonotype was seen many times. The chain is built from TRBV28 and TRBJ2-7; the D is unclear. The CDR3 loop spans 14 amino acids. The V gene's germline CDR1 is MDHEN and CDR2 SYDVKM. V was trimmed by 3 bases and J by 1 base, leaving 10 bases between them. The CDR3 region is CASSFDGRSYEQYF. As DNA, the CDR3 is TGTGCCAGCAGTTTTGACGGCAGATCCTACGAGCAGTACTTC. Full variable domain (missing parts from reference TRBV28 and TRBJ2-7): DVKVTQSSRYLVKRTGEKVFLECVQDMDHENMFWYRQDPGLGLRLIYFSYDVKMKEKGDIPEGYSVSREKKERFSLILESASTNQTSMYLCASSFDGRSYEQYFGPGTRLTVT.

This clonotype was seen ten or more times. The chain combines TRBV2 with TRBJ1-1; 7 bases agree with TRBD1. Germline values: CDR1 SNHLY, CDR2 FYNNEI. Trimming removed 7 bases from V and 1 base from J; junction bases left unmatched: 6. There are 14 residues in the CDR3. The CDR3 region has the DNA TGTGCCAGCAAGCTGGGACAGTCGAACACTGAAGCTTTCTTT. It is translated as CASKLGQSNTEAFF.

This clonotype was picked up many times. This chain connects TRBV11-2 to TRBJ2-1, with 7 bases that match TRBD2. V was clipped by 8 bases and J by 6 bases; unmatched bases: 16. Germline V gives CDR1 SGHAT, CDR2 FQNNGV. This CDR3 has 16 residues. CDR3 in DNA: TGTGCCAGCGGGGGGAGGGAGGGCCTGGGGGGCAATGAGCAGTTCTTC. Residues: CASGGREGLGGNEQFF.

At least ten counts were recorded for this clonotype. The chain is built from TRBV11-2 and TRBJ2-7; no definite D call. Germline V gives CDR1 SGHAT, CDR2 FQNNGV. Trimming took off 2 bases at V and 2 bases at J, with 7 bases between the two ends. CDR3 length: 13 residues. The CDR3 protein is CASSLSSTYEQYF. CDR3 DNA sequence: TGTGCCAGCAGCTTAAGTAGCACCTACGAGCAGTACTTC.

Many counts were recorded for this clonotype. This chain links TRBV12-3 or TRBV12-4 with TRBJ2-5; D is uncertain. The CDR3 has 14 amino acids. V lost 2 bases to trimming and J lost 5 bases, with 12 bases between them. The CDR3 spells CASSLHAIAETQYF. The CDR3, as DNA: TGTGCCAGCAGTTTACACGCAATCGCCGAGACCCAGTACTTC.

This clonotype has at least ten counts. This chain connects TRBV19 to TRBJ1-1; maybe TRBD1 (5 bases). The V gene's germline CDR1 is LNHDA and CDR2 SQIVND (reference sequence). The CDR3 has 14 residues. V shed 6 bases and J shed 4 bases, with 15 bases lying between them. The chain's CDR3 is CASRGPGLSTEAFF. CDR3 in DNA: TGTGCCAGTAGGGGGCCGGGGTTGAGCACTGAAGCTTTCTTT.

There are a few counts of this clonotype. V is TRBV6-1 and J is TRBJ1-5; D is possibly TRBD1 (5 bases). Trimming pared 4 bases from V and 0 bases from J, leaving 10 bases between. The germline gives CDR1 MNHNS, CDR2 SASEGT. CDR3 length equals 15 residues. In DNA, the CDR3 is TGTGCCAGCAGTGGTAGACAGTCTAGCAATCAGCCCCAGCATTTT. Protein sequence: CASSGRQSSNQPQHF.